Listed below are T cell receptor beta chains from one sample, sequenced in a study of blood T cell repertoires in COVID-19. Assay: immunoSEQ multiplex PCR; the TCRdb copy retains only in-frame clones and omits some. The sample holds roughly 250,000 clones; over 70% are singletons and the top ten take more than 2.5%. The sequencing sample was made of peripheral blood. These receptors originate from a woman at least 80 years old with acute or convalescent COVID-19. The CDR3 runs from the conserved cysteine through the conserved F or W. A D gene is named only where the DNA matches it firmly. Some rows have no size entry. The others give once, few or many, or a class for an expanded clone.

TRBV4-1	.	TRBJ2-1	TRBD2	CASSRGTSGMTLGYNEQFF	TGCGCCAGCAGCCGGGGGACTAGCGGGATGACCCTCGGCTACAATGAGCAGTTCTTC
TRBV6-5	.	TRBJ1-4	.	CASSYSAGAAEKLFF	TGTGCCAGCAGTTACTCCGCAGGGGCTGCTGAAAAACTGTTTTTT
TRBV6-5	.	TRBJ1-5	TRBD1	CASSYQGQAVGPQHF	TGTGCCAGCAGTTACCAGGGACAGGCCGTAGGGCCCCAGCATTTT
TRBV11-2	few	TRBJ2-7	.	CASSLARYSYEQYF	TGTGCCAGCAGCTTAGCGCGGTACTCCTACGAGCAGTACTTC
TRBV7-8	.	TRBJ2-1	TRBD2	CASSSTGGDRGLAGEEQFF	TGTGCCAGCAGCTCAACCGGAGGGGACCGGGGACTAGCAGGCGAGGAGCAGTTCTTC
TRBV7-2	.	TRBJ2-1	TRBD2	CASSPYPIGLAHRGEQFF	TGTGCCAGCAGCCCTTACCCGATCGGACTAGCGCACCGCGGGGAGCAGTTCTTC
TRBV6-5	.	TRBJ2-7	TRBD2	CASSFVAGGPGEQYF	TGTGCCAGCAGTTTCGTAGCGGGGGGGCCGGGTGAGCAGTACTTC
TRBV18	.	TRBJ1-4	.	CASSPTGGANEKLFF	TGTGCCAGCTCACCTACCGGGGGGGCTAATGAAAAACTGTTTTTT
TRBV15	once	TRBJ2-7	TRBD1	CATSKDRGSYEQYF	TGTGCCACCAGCAAAGACAGGGGCTCCTACGAGCAGTACTTC
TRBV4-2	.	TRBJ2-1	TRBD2	CASSQGTLAARLSYNEQFF	TGTGCCAGCAGCCAAGGGACCCTAGCGGCAAGACTCTCCTACAATGAGCAGTTCTTC
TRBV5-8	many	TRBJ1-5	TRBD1	CASSFSIQGGHQPQHF	TGTGCCAGCAGCTTTTCTATACAGGGGGGGCATCAGCCCCAGCATTTT
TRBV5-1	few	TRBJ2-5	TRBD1	CASSYGTGGQETQYF	TGCGCCAGCAGCTATGGGACAGGGGGACAGGAGACCCAGTACTTC
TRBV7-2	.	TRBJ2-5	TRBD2	CASSSLAGTLQETQYF	TGTGCCAGCAGCTCCCTAGCGGGGACCCTCCAAGAGACCCAGTACTTC
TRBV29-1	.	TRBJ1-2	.	CSVSGKGDYGYTF	TGCAGCGTTTCGGGGAAGGGGGACTATGGCTACACCTTC
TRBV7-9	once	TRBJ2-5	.	CASSPQQETQYF	TGTGCCAGCAGCCCCCAACAAGAGACCCAGTACTTC
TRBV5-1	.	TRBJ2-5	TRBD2	CASSSAPTSGGASGETQYF	TGCGCCAGCAGCTCGGCCCCAACTAGCGGGGGGGCCTCGGGAGAGACCCAGTACTTC
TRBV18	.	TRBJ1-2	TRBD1	CASSRETGNGYTF	TGTGCCAGCTCCCGGGAGACAGGGAATGGCTACACCTTC
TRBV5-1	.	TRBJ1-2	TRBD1	CASSPGQGPAGYTF	TGCGCCAGCAGTCCGGGACAGGGGCCCGCTGGCTACACCTTC
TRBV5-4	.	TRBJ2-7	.	CASSLGAGLSYEQYF	TGTGCCAGCAGCTTGGGGGCGGGGCTCTCCTACGAGCAGTACTTC
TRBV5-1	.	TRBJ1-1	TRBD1	CASRDRANTEAFF	TGCGCCAGCAGGGACAGGGCAAACACTGAAGCTTTCTTT